The 13 T cell receptor beta chains below were found in one sample sequenced in a study of T-cell reconstitution after alpha-beta-depleted transplantation in children (dated by TCRdb to 2015 to 2016). The protocol used for the library was PCR. Reads for this sample came from an Illumina HiSeq 2500. Molecular barcoding was employed in the preparation of TCR libraries, with unique molecular identifiers being used to normalize TCRbeta repertoire quantification. TCRdb reworked the public reads: Q25 trimming with fastp, MiXCR clone assembly, productive beta chains retained. Rows are unified per CDR3 protein, each entry keeping the most common DNA and genes. The sample contains over 200,000 distinct CDR3 sequences, around 9.6% of them found a single time. The top ten constitute roughly 6.2% of the sample. Source: PBMCs from the stem cell graft donor, taken from the stem cell graft. These receptors originate from a human donor who donated a stem cell graft to a child with acute lymphoblastic leukemia.

In its sample, this clonotype was seen once. The chain has TRBV6-4 and TRBJ2-4; 11 bases are a match to TRBD2. Germline assignment: CDR1 MRHNA and CDR2 SNTAGT. This CDR3 is 19 amino acids long. V was clipped by 5 bases and J by 0 bases; unmatched bases: 12. The CDR3 DNA follows: TGTGCCAGCAGTCACCTTAGCGGGGGGGCCGAAGTAGCCAAAAACATTCAGTACTTC. Translation gives CASSHLSGGAEVAKNIQYF.

This clonotype appeared a few times. The rearrangement uses TRBV10-3 and TRBJ2-3; 10 positions agree with TRBD2. Germline V CDR1 and CDR2: ENHRY, SYGVKD. The J segment lost 1 base and the V segment lost 5 bases, leaving 6 bases of the junction unmatched. The CDR3 is 16 residues long. CDR3 protein: CAISTLAGAGTDTQYF. The CDR3 nucleotides are TGTGCCATCAGTACCCTAGCGGGGGCCGGCACAGATACGCAGTATTTT.

In its sample, this clonotype was seen a few times. The chain employs TRBV4-2 and TRBJ2-1; no reliable D call. The V gene's germline CDR1 is LGHNA and CDR2 YNFKEQ. CDR3 length: 13 amino acids. V was pared by 4 bases and J by 5 bases, with 9 bases between. This CDR3 reads CASSRGEDNEQFF. The DNA for the CDR3 is TGTGCCAGCAGCCGCGGAGAGGACAATGAGCAGTTCTTC.

This clonotype was seen at least ten times. The chain has TRBV7-9 and TRBJ2-1, with 8 positions matching TRBD2. Germline V gives CDR1 SEHNR, CDR2 FQNEAQ (reference sequence). V shed 4 bases and J 6 bases; nucleotides not matched to a gene: 11. The CDR3 is 16 amino acids. This CDR3 is CASSSGGGSNFNEQFF. The CDR3 DNA sequence: TGTGCCAGCAGCTCCGGGGGGGGCTCAAACTTCAATGAGCAGTTCTTC.

Only a few counts were recorded for this clonotype. The DNA for the CDR3 is TGTGCCAGCAGATGGGGTGGGACAGGGGGGCATCAGCCCCAGCATTTT. Translating it yields CASRWGGTGGHQPQHF. The chain links TRBV27 to TRBJ1-5, with 11 bases aligning to TRBD1. J was trimmed by 5 bases and V by 6 bases; bases with no gene match: 9. Germline CDR1 and CDR2: MNHEY and SMNVEV (reference sequence). This CDR3 region has 16 residues.

There are a few counts of this clonotype. V usage is TRBV11-3 and J usage is TRBJ2-3; D might be TRBD1 (5 bases). V lost 5 bases, J lost 2 bases, and 14 bases lay in between. Germline V gene sequence: CDR1 SGHNT, CDR2 YENEEA. The CDR3 loop spans 15 amino acids. CDR3 coding DNA: TGTGCCAGCAGCATCACTGGGGCTTCCACAGATACGCAGTATTTT. It specifies CASSITGASTDTQYF. Supplemented by reference TRBV11-3 and TRBJ2-3, the full variable domain reads EAGVVQSPRYKIIEKKQPVAFWCNPISGHNTLYWYLQNLGQGPELLIRYENEEAVDDSQLPKDRFSAERLKGVDSTLKIQPAELGDSAVYLCASSITGASTDTQYFGPGTRLTVL.

This clonotype was counted once. V usage is TRBV7-6 and J usage is TRBJ2-7, with 9 nucleotides matching TRBD2. With 6 bases clipped from V and 2 bases from J, the junction kept 26 bases outside the gene matches. CDR1 and CDR2 from the germline V gene are SGHVS and FNYEAQ. The length of the CDR3 is 21 residues. CDR3 nucleotide sequence: TGTGCCAGCAGTCCAGTAGGGGGGAGGACTAGCGCTGAGTCATACGCCTACGAGCAGTACTTC. Translating gives CASSPVGGRTSAESYAYEQYF. The entire variable domain, with the rest obtained from reference TRBV7-6 and TRBJ2-7, is as follows: GAGVSQSPRYKVTKRGQDVALRCDPISGHVSLYWYRQALGQGPEFLTYFNYEAQQDKSGLPNDRFSAERPEGSISTLTIQRTEQRDSAMYRCASSPVGGRTSAESYAYEQYFGPGTRLTVT.

In this sample, this clonotype is medium-sized (0.01 to 0.1%). This chain uses TRBV28 with TRBJ2-6, with 7 nucleotides matching TRBD1. Germline V CDR1 and CDR2: MDHEN, SYDVKM. Losses at the gene ends were 1 base for V and 2 bases for J; bases not matched to a gene: 2. The CDR3 is 16 amino acids. The CDR3 DNA reads TGTGCCAGCAGTTTATTAGACAGGGCTGGGGCCAACGTCCTGACTTTC. This gives the protein CASSLLDRAGANVLTF. The full variable domain, completed using reference TRBV28 and TRBJ2-6, is DVKVTQSSRYLVKRTGEKVFLECVQDMDHENMFWYRQDPGLGLRLIYFSYDVKMKEKGDIPEGYSVSREKKERFSLILESASTNQTSMYLCASSLLDRAGANVLTFGAGSRLTVL.

The gene calls are TRBV27 and TRBJ1-1, with a possible D match to TRBD1 (5 bases). Germline lookup yields CDR1 MNHEY and CDR2 SMNVEV (reference sequence). V shed 5 bases and J shed 0 bases, with 16 bases lying between them. This CDR3 contains 16 residues. The CDR3 loop reads CASSRRLTGLNTEAFF. For the CDR3, the DNA is TGTGCCAGCAGTCGGCGGCTAACGGGACTGAACACTGAAGCTTTCTTT.

This sequence joins TRBV10-2 and TRBJ1-1; perhaps TRBD1 as D (6 bases). Germline CDR1 WSHSY, CDR2 SAAADI. The CDR3 covers 12 residues. The V end was cut by 3 bases, the J end by 5 bases, with 7 bases between. CDR3: CASSEGGTEAFF. CDR3 DNA: TGCGCCAGCAGTGAAGGGGGGACTGAAGCTTTCTTT.

The chain combines TRBV24-1 with TRBJ2-1; 10 bases match TRBD1. From germline, CDR1 is KGHDR and CDR2 SFDVKD. CDR3 length: 16 residues. V gave up 3 bases and J gave up 8 bases; unmatched junction bases: 9. CDR3 sequence: CATSDPGTGARDEQFF. CDR3 sequence (DNA): TGTGCCACCAGTGATCCCGGGACAGGGGCCAGGGATGAGCAGTTCTTC.

This clonotype turned up a few times. The chain uses TRBV12-3 or TRBV12-4 and TRBJ1-2; 8 bases line up with TRBD1. V lost 6 bases to trimming and J lost 5 bases; unmatched junction nucleotides: 14. The CDR3 runs 16 residues. CDR3 sequence (DNA): TGTGCCAGCAGACCCTCCGGGGGACAGGACCAATATGGCTACACCTTC. This encodes CASRPSGGQDQYGYTF.

This clonotype was counted only a few times. The chain is built from TRBV6-1 and TRBJ1-1, with D possibly being TRBD1 (5 bases). This CDR3 is 15 amino acids long. V was pared by 6 bases and J by 0 bases, with 14 bases between. Germline V gives CDR1 MNHNS, CDR2 SASEGT. The CDR3 bases are TGTGCCAGCAGAAACACAGGACGGGTGAACACTGAAGCTTTCTTT. This codes for CASRNTGRVNTEAFF.